A selection of T cell receptor beta chains follows, all from one sample in a study of cytomegalovirus exposure and HLA in healthy donors. Clones were read by immunoSEQ multiplex PCR, and TCRdb kept only the in-frame ones, dropping some. Among roughly 170,000 clones listed, under 90% were seen once. Sequencing input: PBMCs. The receptors here all came from a man younger than 30 in good health and CMV-seronegative. Each CDR3 is given with its conserved first and last residue. Fields, in order: J gene, clone size, V gene, D gene, CDR3 DNA, CDR3 protein. The D gene is left open where the match is weak. Clone size is not always given. Where it is, it says once, few, many or a class for expanded clones.

TRBJ2-2 . TRBV5-1 TRBD1 TGCGCCAGCAGTTTAAGGACAGGGGCGCGCCGCACCGGGGAGCTGTTTTTT CASSLRTGARRTGELFF
TRBJ1-2 . TRBV6-1 . TGTGCCAGCAGTGAAAGGACAGTCTATGGCTACACCTTC CASSERTVYGYTF
TRBJ2-2 once TRBV5-1 . TGCGCCAGCAGCCCTCAGGGATGGGCCGGGGAGCTGTTTTTT CASSPQGWAGELFF
TRBJ2-5 . TRBV5-1 . TGCGCCAGCAGCTTTGCTAGTACGAAAGAGACCCAGTACTTC CASSFASTKETQYF
TRBJ1-3 . TRBV7-8 TRBD1 TGTGCCAGCAGCTTAGGAGGGACAGGGGTTAAAGGAAACACCATATATTTT CASSLGGTGVKGNTIYF
TRBJ2-7 . TRBV10-1 . TGCGCCAGCACCCCCGGTCCGTACCTCATCCCCTACGAGCAGTACTTC CASTPGPYLIPYEQYF
TRBJ2-5 . TRBV5-4 . TGTGCCAGCAGCTTAGAACAGGCCAAGAAGACCCAGTACTTC CASSLEQAKKTQYF
TRBJ1-5 . TRBV28 . TGTGCCAGCAGTTGCTGGAGACTCCGACAGTCCAATCAGCCCCAGCATTTT CASSCWRLRQSNQPQHF
TRBJ2-1 . TRBV4-1 TRBD2 TGCGCCAGCAGCTACGGGACTAGCGGGAATGAGCAGTTCTTC CASSYGTSGNEQFF
TRBJ1-2 . TRBV19 . TGTGCCAGTAGTATACCCCAGGGGTATGGCTACACCTTC CASSIPQGYGYTF